Detailed here is one T cell receptor (beta chain). TCRdb re-called the 5' RACE reads and shows each CDR3 protein once, DNA omitted. The data show about 110,000 distinct CDR3 sequences, and the top ten clones hold roughly an eighth. This sample was included in a study of monozygotic twins with inflammatory bowel disease. This clonotype was sampled from a human donor with ulcerative colitis or Crohn's disease, or a healthy co-twin of an affected twin (not recorded which). The source material was blood.

The CDR3 sequence is CASSFEGDQPQHF. V and J are TRBV27 and TRBJ1-5; TCRdb's assignment of TRBD1 cannot be checked, as there is no DNA. From germline, CDR1 is MNHEY and CDR2 SMNVEV (reference sequence). CDR3 length: 13 residues.